This T cell receptor beta chain is from a study of siplizumab effects on memory and regulatory T cells. Sequencing used immunoSEQ multiplex PCR; TCRdb keeps in-frame clones, though not all of them. Of 85,000 to 130,000 clones in the sample, about 91% were seen once. This TCR came from a human donor in good health. Sequencing was done on a sample of Tregs sorted from blood.

The CDR3 loop is CSPFAPSGRNNNEQFF. The DNA for the CDR3 is TGCAGCCCTTTCGCCCCTAGCGGGAGGAATAACAATGAGCAGTTCTTC. This rearrangement joins TRBV29-1 to TRBJ2-1, with 11 bases lining up with TRBD2. V lost 8 bases, J lost 5 bases, and 14 bases stayed unmatched. Per the germline V gene, CDR1 is SQVTM and CDR2 is ANQGSEA. The CDR3 length is 16 residues.